This TCR beta chain was captured by sequencing in a study of blood T cell repertoires in COVID-19. The table came from immunoSEQ multiplex PCR; TCRdb's copy has only in-frame clones and leaves some out. The sample shows approximately 65,000 clones, over 85% of them seen only once. Sequencing was done on a sample of peripheral blood. This receptor was identified in a man aged 65 to 79 with active COVID-19.

The CDR3 region is CASSVVGGQETQYF. The CDR3, as DNA: TGTGCCAGCAGCGTAGTTGGAGGGCAAGAGACCCAGTACTTC. This chain links TRBV9 with TRBJ2-5, with TRBD2 as a possible D gene (6 bases). The CDR3 is 14 residues long. Germline V gene lookup returns CDR1 SGDLS and CDR2 YYNGEE. The ends were cut back, 0 bases at V and 2 bases at J, with 8 bases in the middle.